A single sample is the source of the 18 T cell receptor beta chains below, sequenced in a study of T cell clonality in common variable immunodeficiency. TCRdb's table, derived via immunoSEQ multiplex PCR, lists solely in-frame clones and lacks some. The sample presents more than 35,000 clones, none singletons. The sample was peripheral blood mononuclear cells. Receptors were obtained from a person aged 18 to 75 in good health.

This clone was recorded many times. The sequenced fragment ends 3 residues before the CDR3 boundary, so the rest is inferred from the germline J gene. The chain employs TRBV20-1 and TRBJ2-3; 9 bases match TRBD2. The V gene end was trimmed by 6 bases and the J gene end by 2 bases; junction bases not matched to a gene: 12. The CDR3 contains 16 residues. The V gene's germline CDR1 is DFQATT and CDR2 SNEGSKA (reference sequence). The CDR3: CSAAPVVAGVTDTQYF. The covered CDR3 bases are TGCAGTGCCGCGCCTGTAGTAGCGGGGGTCACAGATACG.

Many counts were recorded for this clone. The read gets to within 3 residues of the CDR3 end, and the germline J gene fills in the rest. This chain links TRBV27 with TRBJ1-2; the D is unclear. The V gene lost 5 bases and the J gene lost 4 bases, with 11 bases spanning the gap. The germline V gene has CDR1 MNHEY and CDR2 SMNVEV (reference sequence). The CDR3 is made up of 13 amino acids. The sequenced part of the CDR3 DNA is TGTGCCAGCAGTCCCACTCGCGTCTATGGC. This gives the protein CASSPTRVYG. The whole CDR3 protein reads CASSPTRVYGYTF.

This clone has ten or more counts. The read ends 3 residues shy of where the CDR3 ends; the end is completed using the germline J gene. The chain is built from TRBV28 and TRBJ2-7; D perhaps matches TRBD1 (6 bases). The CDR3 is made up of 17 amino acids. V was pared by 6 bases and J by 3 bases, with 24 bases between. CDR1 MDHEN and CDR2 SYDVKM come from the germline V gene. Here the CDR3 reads CASRSPRDTKNHYEQYF. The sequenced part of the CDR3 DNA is TGTGCCAGCAGATCGCCTCGGGACACCAAGAACCACTACGAG.

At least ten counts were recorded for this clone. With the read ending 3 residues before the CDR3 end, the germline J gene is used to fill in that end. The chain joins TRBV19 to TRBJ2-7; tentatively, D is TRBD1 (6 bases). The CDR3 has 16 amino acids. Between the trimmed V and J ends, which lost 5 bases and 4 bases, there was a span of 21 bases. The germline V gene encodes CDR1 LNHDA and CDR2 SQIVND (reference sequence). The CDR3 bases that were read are TGTGCCAGTAGTGCGAACAGGGACCCCTCTGTGTACGAG. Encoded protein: CASSANRDPSVYE. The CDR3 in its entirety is CASSANRDPSVYEQYF.

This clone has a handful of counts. The CDR3 here is CASSLGPHPETQYF. CDR3 DNA, as far as it was read: TGCGCCAGCAGCTTAGGGCCCCATCCGGAGACC. The V and J genes are TRBV5-1 and TRBJ2-5; D remains ambiguous. The read ends 3 residues before the CDR3 terminus; that terminus is restored from the germline J gene. The germline V gene encodes CDR1 SGHRS and CDR2 YFSETQ. V was clipped by 2 bases and J by 5 bases, with 13 bases between them. The CDR3 extends over 14 amino acids.

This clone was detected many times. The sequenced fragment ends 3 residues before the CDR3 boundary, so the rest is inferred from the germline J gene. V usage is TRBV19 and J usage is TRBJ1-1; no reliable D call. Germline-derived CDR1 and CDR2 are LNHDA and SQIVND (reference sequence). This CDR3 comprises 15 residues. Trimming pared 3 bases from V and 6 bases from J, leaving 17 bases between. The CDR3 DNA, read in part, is TGTGCCAGTAGTATGTCGACGGTGAGAAGCGCTGAA. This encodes CASSMSTVRSAE. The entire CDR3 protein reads CASSMSTVRSAEAFF.

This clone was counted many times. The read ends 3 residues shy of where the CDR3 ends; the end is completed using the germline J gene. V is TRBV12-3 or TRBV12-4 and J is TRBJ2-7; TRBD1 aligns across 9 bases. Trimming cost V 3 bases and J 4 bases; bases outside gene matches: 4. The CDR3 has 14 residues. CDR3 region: CASSLGQGSYEQYF. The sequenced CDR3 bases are TGTGCCAGCAGTTTGGGACAGGGTAGTTACGAG.

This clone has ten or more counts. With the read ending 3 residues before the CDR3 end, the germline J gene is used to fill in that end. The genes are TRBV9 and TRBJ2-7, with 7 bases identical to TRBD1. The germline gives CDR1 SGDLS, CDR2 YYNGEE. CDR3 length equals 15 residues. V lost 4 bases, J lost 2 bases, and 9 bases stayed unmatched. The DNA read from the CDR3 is TGTGCCAGCAGCCGAAACAGGGGTTCCACCTACGAG. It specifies CASSRNRGSTYE. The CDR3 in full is CASSRNRGSTYEQYF. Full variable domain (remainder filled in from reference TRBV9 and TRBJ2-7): DSGVTQTPKHLITATGQRVTLRCSPRSGDLSVYWYQQSLDQGLQFLIQYYNGEERAKGNILERFSAQQFPDLHSELNLSSLELGDSALYFCASSRNRGSTYEQYFGPGTRLTVT.

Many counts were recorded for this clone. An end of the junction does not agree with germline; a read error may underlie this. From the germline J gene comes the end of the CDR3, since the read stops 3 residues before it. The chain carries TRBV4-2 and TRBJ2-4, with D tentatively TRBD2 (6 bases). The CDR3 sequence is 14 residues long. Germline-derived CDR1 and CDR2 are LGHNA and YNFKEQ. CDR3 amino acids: CASSQVLGLGIQYF. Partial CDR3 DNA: TGCGCCAGCAGCCAAGTCCTGGGACTGGGGATT.

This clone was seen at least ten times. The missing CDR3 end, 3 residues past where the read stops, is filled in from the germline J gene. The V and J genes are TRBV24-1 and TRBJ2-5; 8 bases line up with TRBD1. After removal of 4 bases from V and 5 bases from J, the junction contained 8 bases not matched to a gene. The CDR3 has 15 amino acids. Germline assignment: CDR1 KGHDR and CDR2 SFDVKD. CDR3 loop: CATSDPRQGTETQYF. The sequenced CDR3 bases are TGTGCCACCAGTGACCCCCGACAGGGGACGGAGACC.

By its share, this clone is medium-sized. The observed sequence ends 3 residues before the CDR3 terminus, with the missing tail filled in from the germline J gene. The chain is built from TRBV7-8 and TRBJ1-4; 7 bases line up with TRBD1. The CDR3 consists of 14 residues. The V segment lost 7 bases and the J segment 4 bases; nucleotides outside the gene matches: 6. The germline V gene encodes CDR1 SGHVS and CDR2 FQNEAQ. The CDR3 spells CASTTGTVNEKLFF. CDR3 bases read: TGTGCCAGCACTACCGGGACAGTTAATGAAAAA. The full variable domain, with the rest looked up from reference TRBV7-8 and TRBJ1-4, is GAGVSQSPRYKVAKRGQDVALRCDPISGHVSLFWYQQALGQGPEFLTYFQNEAQLDKSGLPSDRFFAERPEGSVSTLKIQRTQQEDSAVYLCASTTGTVNEKLFFGSGTQLSVL.

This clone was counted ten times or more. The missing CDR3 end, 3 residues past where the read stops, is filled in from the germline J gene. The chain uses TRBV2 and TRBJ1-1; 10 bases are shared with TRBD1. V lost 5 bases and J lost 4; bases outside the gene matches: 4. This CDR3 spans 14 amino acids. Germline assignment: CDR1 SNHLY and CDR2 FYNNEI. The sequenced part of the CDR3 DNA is TGTGCCAGCAGTTTCGACAGGGGGCCCACTGAA. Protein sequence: CASSFDRGPTE. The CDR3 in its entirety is CASSFDRGPTEAFF.

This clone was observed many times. Here the CDR3 reads CASSQGQGFGETQYF. CDR3 bases read: TGTGCCAGCAGCCAAGGACAGGGGTTCGGGGAGACC. V usage is TRBV4-2 and J usage is TRBJ2-5, with 8 bases identical to TRBD1. The CDR3 end falls 3 residues outside the read, so it is completed with the germline J gene. The CDR3 is made up of 15 amino acids. J was trimmed by 5 bases and V by 1 base; bases with no gene match: 6. The germline gives CDR1 LGHNA, CDR2 YNFKEQ.

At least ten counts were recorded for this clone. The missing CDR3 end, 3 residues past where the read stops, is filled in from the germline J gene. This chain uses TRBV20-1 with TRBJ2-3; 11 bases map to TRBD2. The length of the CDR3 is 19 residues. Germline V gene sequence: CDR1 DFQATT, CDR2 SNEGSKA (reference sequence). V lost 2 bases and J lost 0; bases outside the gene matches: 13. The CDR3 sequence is CSARYLRLAGNSSTDTQYF. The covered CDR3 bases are TGCAGTGCTAGATACCTCCGACTAGCGGGGAACTCTAGCACAGATACG.

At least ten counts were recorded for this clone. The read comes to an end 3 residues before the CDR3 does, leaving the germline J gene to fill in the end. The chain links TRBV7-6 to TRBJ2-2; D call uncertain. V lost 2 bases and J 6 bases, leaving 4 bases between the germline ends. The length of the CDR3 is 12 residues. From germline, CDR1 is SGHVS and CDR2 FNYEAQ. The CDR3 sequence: CASSLLAGELFF. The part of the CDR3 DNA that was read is TGTGCCAGCAGCTTATTAGCCGGGGAG.

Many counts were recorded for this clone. The covered CDR3 bases are TGTGCCAGCAGCCCGTCTAGCGGGCTTTCCTACGAG. Protein product: CASSPSSGLSYE. The CDR3 reads in full as CASSPSSGLSYEQYF. The chain combines TRBV7-2 with TRBJ2-7, with 8 nucleotides matching TRBD2. The sequence runs out 3 residues before the end of the CDR3; the remainder is reconstructed from the germline J gene. Per germline, CDR1 SGHTA and CDR2 FQGNSA. V dropped 5 bases and J dropped 1; count of bases not matched to a gene: 7. This CDR3 is 15 amino acids long.

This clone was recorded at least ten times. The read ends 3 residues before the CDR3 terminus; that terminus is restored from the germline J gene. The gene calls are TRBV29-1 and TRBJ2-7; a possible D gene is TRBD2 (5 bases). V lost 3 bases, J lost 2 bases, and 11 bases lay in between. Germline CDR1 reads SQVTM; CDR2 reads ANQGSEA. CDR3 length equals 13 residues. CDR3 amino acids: CSVESGQTYEQYF. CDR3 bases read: TGCAGCGTTGAGAGCGGCCAGACCTACGAG.

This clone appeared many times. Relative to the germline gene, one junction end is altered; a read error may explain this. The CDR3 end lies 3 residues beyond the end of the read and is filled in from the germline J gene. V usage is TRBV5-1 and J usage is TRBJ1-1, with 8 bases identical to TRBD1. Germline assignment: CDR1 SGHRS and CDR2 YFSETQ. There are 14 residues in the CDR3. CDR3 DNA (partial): TGCGCCAGCCGCTTGGGGCAGGGGGCCACTGAA. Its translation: CASRLGQGATE. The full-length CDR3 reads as CASRLGQGATEAFF.